These T cell receptor beta chains were read from a single sample in a study of blood T cell repertoires in COVID-19. Profiled with immunoSEQ multiplex PCR; TCRdb holds only in-frame clones, not every one. This table holds about 370,000 clones, 85% to 90% found once. The sample consisted of peripheral blood. The source is a man between 18 and 35 years old with active or convalescent COVID-19. The CDR3 runs from the conserved cysteine through the conserved F or W. The D gene is left open where the match is weak. Part of the rows lack a size; the others show once, few, many or a class for expanded clones.

clone_size: NA
d_call: TRBD1
v_call: TRBV7-9
j_call: TRBJ2-6
cdr3_aa: CASSLGAGGRLSGANVLTF

clone_size: NA
d_call: TRBD1
v_call: TRBV11-2
j_call: TRBJ1-6
cdr3_aa: CASSLGGQGGRSYNSPLHF

clone_size: NA
d_call: NA
v_call: TRBV3-1/TRBV3-2
j_call: TRBJ1-6
cdr3_aa: CASSQEVRALPRSYNSPLHF

clone_size: NA
d_call: TRBD1
v_call: TRBV10-1
j_call: TRBJ1-1
cdr3_aa: CAKTGGMNTEAFF

clone_size: NA
d_call: NA
v_call: TRBV5-1
j_call: TRBJ1-1
cdr3_aa: CASSRETGRGTEAFF

clone_size: NA
d_call: TRBD1
v_call: TRBV6-6
j_call: TRBJ1-2
cdr3_aa: CASSPPTGAYGYTF

clone_size: NA
d_call: NA
v_call: TRBV9
j_call: TRBJ1-6
cdr3_aa: CASSVSQVSSPLHF

clone_size: once
d_call: TRBD2
v_call: TRBV4-3
j_call: TRBJ2-7
cdr3_aa: CASSQEPSGSPYEQYF

clone_size: once
d_call: NA
v_call: TRBV28
j_call: TRBJ2-2
cdr3_aa: CASSSGTGELFF

clone_size: NA
d_call: TRBD2
v_call: TRBV5-6
j_call: TRBJ2-3
cdr3_aa: CASSLWGAGGGEDTQYF

clone_size: NA
d_call: TRBD1
v_call: TRBV27
j_call: TRBJ2-5
cdr3_aa: CASRYDRGETQYF

clone_size: NA
d_call: TRBD2
v_call: TRBV4-2
j_call: TRBJ2-1
cdr3_aa: CASSQDGTSGGVYNEQFF

clone_size: NA
d_call: TRBD1
v_call: TRBV7-3
j_call: TRBJ2-7
cdr3_aa: CASSSRDRGYEQYF

clone_size: NA
d_call: TRBD2
v_call: TRBV7-3
j_call: TRBJ2-3
cdr3_aa: CASSLRGDTDTQYF

clone_size: NA
d_call: TRBD2
v_call: TRBV6-6
j_call: TRBJ2-3
cdr3_aa: CASLPLAGGPSDTQYF

clone_size: NA
d_call: TRBD1
v_call: TRBV27
j_call: TRBJ1-4
cdr3_aa: CASSLTGGEKLFF

clone_size: NA
d_call: TRBD2
v_call: TRBV19
j_call: TRBJ2-3
cdr3_aa: CASSMGGRASDTQYF

clone_size: NA
d_call: NA
v_call: TRBV5-5
j_call: TRBJ1-2
cdr3_aa: CASSLAGGAGGYTF

clone_size: many
d_call: TRBD2
v_call: TRBV11-2
j_call: TRBJ2-5
cdr3_aa: CASSVGRGGVETQYF

clone_size: NA
d_call: TRBD1
v_call: TRBV6-5
j_call: TRBJ1-1
cdr3_aa: CASSYGAGGTEAFF

clone_size: NA
d_call: NA
v_call: TRBV5-6
j_call: TRBJ1-1
cdr3_aa: CASSPTLDTEAFF

clone_size: NA
d_call: TRBD1
v_call: TRBV4-3
j_call: TRBJ1-6
cdr3_aa: CASSQDTGVSPLHF

clone_size: NA
d_call: NA
v_call: TRBV7-9
j_call: TRBJ2-5
cdr3_aa: CASSPPWAGFEKTQYF

clone_size: NA
d_call: NA
v_call: TRBV28
j_call: TRBJ2-7
cdr3_aa: CASSINRDEQYF

clone_size: NA
d_call: TRBD2
v_call: TRBV18
j_call: TRBJ2-7
cdr3_aa: CASSSEGGNYEQYF

clone_size: NA
d_call: TRBD1
v_call: TRBV18
j_call: TRBJ1-1
cdr3_aa: CASSKVLTGGTEAFF

clone_size: NA
d_call: TRBD2
v_call: TRBV13
j_call: TRBJ2-7
cdr3_aa: CASSPWTDGGDSYEQYF

clone_size: few
d_call: TRBD2
v_call: TRBV5-5
j_call: TRBJ2-2
cdr3_aa: CASSFRLAGNTGELFF

clone_size: NA
d_call: NA
v_call: TRBV20-1
j_call: TRBJ2-7
cdr3_aa: CSASTGLLEQYF

clone_size: NA
d_call: TRBD2
v_call: TRBV7-3
j_call: TRBJ2-1
cdr3_aa: CASRPTGLAEHTQFF

clone_size: NA
d_call: TRBD2
v_call: TRBV27
j_call: TRBJ2-1
cdr3_aa: CASSFPGEGVDEQFF

clone_size: few
d_call: NA
v_call: TRBV28
j_call: TRBJ2-2
cdr3_aa: CASRGASSGRGGELFF